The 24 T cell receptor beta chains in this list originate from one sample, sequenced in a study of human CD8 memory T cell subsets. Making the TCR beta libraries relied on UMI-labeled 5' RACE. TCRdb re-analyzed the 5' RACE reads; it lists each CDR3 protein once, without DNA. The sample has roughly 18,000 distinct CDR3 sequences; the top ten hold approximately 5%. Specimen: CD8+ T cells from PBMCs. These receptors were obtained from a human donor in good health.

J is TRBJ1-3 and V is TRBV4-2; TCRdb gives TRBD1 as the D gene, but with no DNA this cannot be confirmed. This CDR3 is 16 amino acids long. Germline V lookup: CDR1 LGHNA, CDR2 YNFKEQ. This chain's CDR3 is CASSPRDRVSGNTIYF.

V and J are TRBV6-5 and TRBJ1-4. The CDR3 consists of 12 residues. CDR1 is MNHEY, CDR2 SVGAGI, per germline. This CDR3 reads CASSTSNEKLFF.

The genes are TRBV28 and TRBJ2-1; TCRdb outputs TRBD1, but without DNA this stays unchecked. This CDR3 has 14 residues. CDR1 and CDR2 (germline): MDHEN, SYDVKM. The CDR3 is CASRGQSSYNEQFF.

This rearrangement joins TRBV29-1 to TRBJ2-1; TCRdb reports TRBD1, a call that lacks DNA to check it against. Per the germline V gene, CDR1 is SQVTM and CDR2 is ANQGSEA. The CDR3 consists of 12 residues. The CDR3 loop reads CSVVGVVNEQFF.

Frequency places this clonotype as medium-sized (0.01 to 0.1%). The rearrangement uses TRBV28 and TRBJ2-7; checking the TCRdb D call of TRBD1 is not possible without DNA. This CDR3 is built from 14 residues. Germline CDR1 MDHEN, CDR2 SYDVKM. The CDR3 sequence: CASSLMVGVYEQYF.

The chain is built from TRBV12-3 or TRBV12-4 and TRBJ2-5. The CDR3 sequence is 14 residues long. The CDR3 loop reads CASSPKPRSETQYF.

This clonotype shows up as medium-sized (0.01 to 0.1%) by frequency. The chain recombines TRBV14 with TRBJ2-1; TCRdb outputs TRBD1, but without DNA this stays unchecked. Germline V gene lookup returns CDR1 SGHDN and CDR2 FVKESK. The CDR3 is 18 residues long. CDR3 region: CASSQDYWPGQPYNEQFF.

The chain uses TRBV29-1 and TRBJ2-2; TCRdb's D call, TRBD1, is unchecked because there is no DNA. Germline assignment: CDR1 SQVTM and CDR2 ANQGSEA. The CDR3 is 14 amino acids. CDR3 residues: CSVDLGQDTGELFF.

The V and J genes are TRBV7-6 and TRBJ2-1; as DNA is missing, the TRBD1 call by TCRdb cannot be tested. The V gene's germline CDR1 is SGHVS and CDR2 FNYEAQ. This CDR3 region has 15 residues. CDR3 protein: CASSLRDRGLDEQFF.

CDR3 protein: CASSYTKITTSGRSGEQYF. The chain joins TRBV7-2 to TRBJ2-7; the D call of TRBD2 rests on TCRdb alone, since no DNA is present to check it. The CDR3 sequence is 19 residues long. Germline V gene lookup returns CDR1 SGHTA and CDR2 FQGNSA.

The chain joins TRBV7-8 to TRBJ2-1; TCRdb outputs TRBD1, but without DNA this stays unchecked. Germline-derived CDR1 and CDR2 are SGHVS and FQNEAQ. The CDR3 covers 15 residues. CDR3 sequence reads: CASSAGQVPYNEQFF.

CDR3 region: CASIRTSGSLDTQYF. The chain links TRBV6-5 to TRBJ2-3; TCRdb's D call, TRBD2, is unchecked because there is no DNA. CDR1 and CDR2 from the germline V gene are MNHEY and SVGAGI. This CDR3 is 15 amino acids long.

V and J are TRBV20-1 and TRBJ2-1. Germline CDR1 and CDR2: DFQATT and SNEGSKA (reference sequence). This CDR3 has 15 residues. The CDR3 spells CSASPYGDSYNEQFF.

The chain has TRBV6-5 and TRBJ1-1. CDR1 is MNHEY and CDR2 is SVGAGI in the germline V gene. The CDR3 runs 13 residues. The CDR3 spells CASSFGTNTEAFF.

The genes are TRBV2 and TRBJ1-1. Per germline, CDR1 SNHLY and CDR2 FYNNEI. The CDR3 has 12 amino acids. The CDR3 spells CASKIGNTEAFF.

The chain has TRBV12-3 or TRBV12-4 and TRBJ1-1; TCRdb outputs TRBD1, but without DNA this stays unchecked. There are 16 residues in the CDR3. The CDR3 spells CASSSSLQGLWTEAFF.

CDR3 sequence: CASSLGAGATDTQYF. The chain joins TRBV7-2 to TRBJ2-3; with no DNA, the TCRdb D assignment of TRBD1 cannot be verified. This CDR3 is 15 amino acids long. Germline loops: CDR1 SGHTA, CDR2 FQGNSA.

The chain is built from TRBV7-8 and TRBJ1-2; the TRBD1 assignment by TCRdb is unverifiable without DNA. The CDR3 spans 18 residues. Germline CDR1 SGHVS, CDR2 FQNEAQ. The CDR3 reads CASSLNRDRGLGQYGYTF.

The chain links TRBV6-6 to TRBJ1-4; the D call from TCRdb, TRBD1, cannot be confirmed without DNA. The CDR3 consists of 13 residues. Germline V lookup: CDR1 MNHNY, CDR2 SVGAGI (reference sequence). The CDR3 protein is CASSWGTDEKLFF.

CDR3 residues: CASREIGEGPFSTNYGYTF. The chain carries TRBV7-9 and TRBJ1-2. The germline gives CDR1 SEHNR, CDR2 FQNEAQ (reference sequence). This CDR3 spans 19 amino acids.

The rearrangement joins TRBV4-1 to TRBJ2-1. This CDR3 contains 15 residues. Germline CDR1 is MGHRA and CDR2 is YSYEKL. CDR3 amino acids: CASSPRGNQANEQFF.

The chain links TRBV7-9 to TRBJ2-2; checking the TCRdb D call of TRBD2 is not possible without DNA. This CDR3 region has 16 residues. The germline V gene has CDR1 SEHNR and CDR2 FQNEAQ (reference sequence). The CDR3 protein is CASSSIGTSPTGELFF. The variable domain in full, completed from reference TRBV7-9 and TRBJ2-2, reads DTGVSQNPRHKITKRGQNVTFRCDPISEHNRLYWYRQTLGQGPEFLTYFQNEAQLEKSRLLSDRFSAERPKGSFSTLEIQRTEQGDSAMYLCASSSIGTSPTGELFFGEGSRLTVL.

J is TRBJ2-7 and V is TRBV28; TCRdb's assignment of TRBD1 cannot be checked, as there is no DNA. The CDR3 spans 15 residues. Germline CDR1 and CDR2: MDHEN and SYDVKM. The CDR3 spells CASSLQWRDAYEQYF. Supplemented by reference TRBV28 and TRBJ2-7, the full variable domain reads DVKVTQSSRYLVKRTGEKVFLECVQDMDHENMFWYRQDPGLGLRLIYFSYDVKMKEKGDIPEGYSVSREKKERFSLILESASTNQTSMYLCASSLQWRDAYEQYFGPGTRLTVT.

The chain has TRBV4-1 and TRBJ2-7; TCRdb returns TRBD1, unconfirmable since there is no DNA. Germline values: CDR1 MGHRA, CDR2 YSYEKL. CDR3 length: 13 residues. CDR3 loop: CASSQDDRGKQYF.